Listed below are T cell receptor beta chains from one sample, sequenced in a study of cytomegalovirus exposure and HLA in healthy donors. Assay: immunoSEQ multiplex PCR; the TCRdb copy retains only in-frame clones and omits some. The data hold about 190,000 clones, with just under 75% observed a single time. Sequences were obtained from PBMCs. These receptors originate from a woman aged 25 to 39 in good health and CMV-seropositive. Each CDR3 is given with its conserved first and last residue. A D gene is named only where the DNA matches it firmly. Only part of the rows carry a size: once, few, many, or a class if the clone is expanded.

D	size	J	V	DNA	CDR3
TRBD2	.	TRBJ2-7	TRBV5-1	TGCGCCAGCAGCTGGACTAGCGCCTACGAGCAGTACTTC	CASSWTSAYEQYF
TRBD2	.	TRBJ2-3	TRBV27	TGTGCCACCCACAGTGCTAGCGGGCTAGATACGCAGTATTTT	CATHSASGLDTQYF
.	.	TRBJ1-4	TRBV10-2	TGCGCCAGCAAGGACGGGAACAATGAAAAACTGTTTTTT	CASKDGNNEKLFF
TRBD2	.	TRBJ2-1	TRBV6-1	TGTGCCAGCAGTGAAAGGTCCAGCGGGATTCGCAATGAGCAGTTCTTC	CASSERSSGIRNEQFF
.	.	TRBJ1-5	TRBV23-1	TGCGCCAGCAGTCAAGAGATAATCCTCTATCAGCCCCAGCATTTT	CASSQEIILYQPQHF
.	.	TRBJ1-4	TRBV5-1	TGCGCCAGCAGATCCAACGAGGATGAAAAACTGTTTTTT	CASRSNEDEKLFF
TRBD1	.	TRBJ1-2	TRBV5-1	TGCGCCAGCAGCTTGGGACAGGGAAGCTATGGCTACACCTTC	CASSLGQGSYGYTF
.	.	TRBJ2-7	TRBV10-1	TGCGCCAGCAGCCTTCAGGGCGGCGAGCAGTACTTC	CASSLQGGEQYF
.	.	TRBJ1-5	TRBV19	TGTGCCAGTAGTCCTTTCGACAAAAATCAGCCCCAGCATTTT	CASSPFDKNQPQHF
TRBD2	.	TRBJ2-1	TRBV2	TGTGCCAGCAGTGAAAGGTTTCTAGCGGGAGGGAAAAGACACAATGAGCAGTTCTTC	CASSERFLAGGKRHNEQFF
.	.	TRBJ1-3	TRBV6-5	TGTGCCAGCGGTTGGCGGAACTCTGGAAACACCATATATTTT	CASGWRNSGNTIYF
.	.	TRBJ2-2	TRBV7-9	TGTTCCAGCAGCCGCCAGGGGAACACCGGGGAGCTGTTTTTT	CSSSRQGNTGELFF
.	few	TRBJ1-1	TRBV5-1	TGCGCCAGCAGCTTGAGTAGTGGTACTGAAGCTTTCTTT	CASSLSSGTEAFF
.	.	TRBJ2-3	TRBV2	TGTGCCAGCAGTGATAGACTGATGTCGTCAGATACGCAGTATTTT	CASSDRLMSSDTQYF
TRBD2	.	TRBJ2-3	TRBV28	TGTGCCAGCAGTTTTGGTGCGGGAGGCCCGCTGTTCACAGATACGCAGTATTTT	CASSFGAGGPLFTDTQYF
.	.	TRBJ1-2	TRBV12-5	TGTGCTAGTGCGGCGGGTGCAGGACAGCTTTATGGCTACACCTTC	CASAAGAGQLYGYTF
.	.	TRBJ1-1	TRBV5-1	TGCGCCAGCAGCCCCCGGGGGAACACTGAAGCTTTCTTT	CASSPRGNTEAFF
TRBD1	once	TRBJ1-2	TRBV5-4	TGTGCCAGCAATGACAGGGGGCGTTACTATGGCTACACCTTC	CASNDRGRYYGYTF
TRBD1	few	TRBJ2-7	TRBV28	TGTGCCAGCAGACCACAGGGGCTATCCTACGAGCAGTACTTC	CASRPQGLSYEQYF
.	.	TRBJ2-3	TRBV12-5	TGTGCTAGTGGTCCCCAGGGGTTAGGGGCAGATACGCAGTATTTT	CASGPQGLGADTQYF
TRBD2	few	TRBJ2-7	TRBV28	TGTGCCAGCACTCCCCTGGGGGGGATCCAGTACTTC	CASTPLGGIQYF
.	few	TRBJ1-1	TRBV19	TGTGCCAGTAGTATGAATCCAGGGCACACTGAAGCTTTCTTT	CASSMNPGHTEAFF
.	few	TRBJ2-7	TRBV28	TGTGCCAGCAGTTATGACATCTCCTACGAGCAGTACTTC	CASSYDISYEQYF
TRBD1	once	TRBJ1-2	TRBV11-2	TGTGCCAGCAGCTCGAGGACAGGGGGCAGTAACAACTTC	CASSSRTGGSNNF
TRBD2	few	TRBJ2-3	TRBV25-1	TGTGCCAGCAGTGAAAGGAGTAGCGGGAGGGCTAGCACAGATACGCAGTATTTT	CASSERSSGRASTDTQYF
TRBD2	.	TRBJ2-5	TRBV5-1	TGCGCCAGCAGTCGACTAGCGGGTTACCAAGAGACCCAGTACTTC	CASSRLAGYQETQYF
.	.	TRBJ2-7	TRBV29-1	TGCAGCGCTACCGGGTCTGGCTCCTACGAGCAGTACTTC	CSATGSGSYEQYF
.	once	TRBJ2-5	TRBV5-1	TGCGCCAGCAGCTCCAGAGGGCCGGAGACCCAGTACTTC	CASSSRGPETQYF
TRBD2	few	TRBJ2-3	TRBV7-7	TGTGCTAGCAGCTCGGGACTACCCTTCACAGATACGCAGTATTTT	CASSSGLPFTDTQYF
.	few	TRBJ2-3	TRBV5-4	TGTGCCAGCAGCCAGCCTGGACTGGCGGGCACAGATACGCAGTATTTT	CASSQPGLAGTDTQYF
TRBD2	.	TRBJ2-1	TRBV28	TGTGCCAGCAGTAGCCGGGGACTAGCGGGATCTAATGAGCAGTTCTTC	CASSSRGLAGSNEQFF
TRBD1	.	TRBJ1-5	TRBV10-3	TGTGCCATCGGGGGACAGGGATACAATCAGCCCCAGCATTTT	CAIGGQGYNQPQHF
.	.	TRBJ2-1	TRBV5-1	TGCGCCAGCAGCCACGGACTCGGTACCTACAATGAGCAGTTCTTC	CASSHGLGTYNEQFF
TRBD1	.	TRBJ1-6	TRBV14	TGTGCCAGCAGCCAGCTCACCGGGACAGGGTTCCATTCACCCCTCCACTTT	CASSQLTGTGFHSPLHF
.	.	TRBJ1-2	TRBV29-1	TGCAGCGGAATCGACACCGCCTATGGCTACACCTTC	CSGIDTAYGYTF
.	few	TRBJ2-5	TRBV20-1	TGCAGTGCTTCTACAGGGAGTTCGCCGTACTTC	CSASTGSSPYF